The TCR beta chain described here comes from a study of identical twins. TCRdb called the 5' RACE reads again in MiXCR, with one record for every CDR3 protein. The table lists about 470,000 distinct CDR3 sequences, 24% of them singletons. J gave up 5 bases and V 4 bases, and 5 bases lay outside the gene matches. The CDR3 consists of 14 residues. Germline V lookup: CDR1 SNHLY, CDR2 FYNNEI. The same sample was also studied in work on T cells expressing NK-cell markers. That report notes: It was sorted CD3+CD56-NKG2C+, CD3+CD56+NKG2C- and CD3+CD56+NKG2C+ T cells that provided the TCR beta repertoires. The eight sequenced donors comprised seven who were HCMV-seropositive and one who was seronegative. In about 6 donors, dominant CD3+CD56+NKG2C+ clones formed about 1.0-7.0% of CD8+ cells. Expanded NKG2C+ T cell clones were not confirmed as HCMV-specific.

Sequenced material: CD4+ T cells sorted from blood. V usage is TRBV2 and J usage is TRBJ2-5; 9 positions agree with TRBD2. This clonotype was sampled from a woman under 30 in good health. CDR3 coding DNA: TGTGCCAGCAGTGTACTCAGCGGGGGGGAGACCCAGTACTTC. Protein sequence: CASSVLSGGETQYF.